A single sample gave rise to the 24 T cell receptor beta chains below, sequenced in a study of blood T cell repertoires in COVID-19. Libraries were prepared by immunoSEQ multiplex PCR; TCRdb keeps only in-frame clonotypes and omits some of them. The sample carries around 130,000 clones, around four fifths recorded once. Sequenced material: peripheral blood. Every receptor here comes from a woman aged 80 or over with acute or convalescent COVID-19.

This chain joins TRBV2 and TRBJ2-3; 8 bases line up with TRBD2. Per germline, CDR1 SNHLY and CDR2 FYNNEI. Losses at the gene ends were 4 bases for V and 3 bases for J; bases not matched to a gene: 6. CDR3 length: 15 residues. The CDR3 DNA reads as TGTGCCAGCAGTGTGGATTTAGCGGGGACAGATACGCAGTATTTT. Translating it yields CASSVDLAGTDTQYF.

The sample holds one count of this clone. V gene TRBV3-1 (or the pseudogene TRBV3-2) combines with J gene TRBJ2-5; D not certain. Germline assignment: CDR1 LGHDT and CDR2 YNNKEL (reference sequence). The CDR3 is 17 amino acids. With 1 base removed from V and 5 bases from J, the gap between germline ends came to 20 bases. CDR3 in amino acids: CASSQGGPFAFRETQYF. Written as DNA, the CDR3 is TGTGCCAGCAGCCAAGGAGGCCCCTTCGCCTTTAGGGAGACCCAGTACTTC.

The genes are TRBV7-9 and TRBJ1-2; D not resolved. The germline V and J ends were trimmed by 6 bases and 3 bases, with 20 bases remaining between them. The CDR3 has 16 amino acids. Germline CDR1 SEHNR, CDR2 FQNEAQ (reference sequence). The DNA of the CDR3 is TGTGCCAGCAGGATTCCCTCAGGACTAACCGACTATGGCTACACCTTC. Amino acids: CASRIPSGLTDYGYTF.

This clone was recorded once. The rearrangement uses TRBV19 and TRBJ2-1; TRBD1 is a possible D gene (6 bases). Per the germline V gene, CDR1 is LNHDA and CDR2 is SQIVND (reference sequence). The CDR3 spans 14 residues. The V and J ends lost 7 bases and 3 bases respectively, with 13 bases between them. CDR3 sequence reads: CASTEGQIYNEQFF. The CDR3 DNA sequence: TGTGCCAGTACCGAGGGACAAATCTACAATGAGCAGTTCTTC.

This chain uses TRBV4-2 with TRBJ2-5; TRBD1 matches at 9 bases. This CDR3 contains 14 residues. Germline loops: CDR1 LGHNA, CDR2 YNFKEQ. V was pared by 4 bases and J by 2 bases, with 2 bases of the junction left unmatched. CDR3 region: CASSRGTGQETQYF. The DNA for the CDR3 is TGTGCCAGCAGCCGTGGGACAGGGCAAGAGACCCAGTACTTC.

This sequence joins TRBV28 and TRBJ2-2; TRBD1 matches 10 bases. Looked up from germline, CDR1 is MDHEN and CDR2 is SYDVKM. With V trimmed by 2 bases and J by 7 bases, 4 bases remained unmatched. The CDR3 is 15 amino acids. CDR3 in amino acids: CASSLGQGVIGELFF. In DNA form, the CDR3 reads TGTGCCAGCAGTTTAGGACAGGGGGTCATCGGGGAGCTGTTTTTT.

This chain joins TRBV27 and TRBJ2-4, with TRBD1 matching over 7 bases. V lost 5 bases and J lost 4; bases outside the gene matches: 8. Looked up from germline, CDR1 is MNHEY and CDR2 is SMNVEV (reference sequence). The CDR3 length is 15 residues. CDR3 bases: TGTGCCAGCAGTCCCTCCGGGACAGAGAAAAACATTCAGTACTTC. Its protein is CASSPSGTEKNIQYF.

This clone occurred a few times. In nucleotides, the CDR3 is TGTGCCAGCAGTTATAGCCCGCAGGGAGGCTACGAGCAGTACTTC. Its translation is CASSYSPQGGYEQYF. J is TRBJ2-7 and V is TRBV6-5; TRBD2 might be the D (6 bases). Germline values: CDR1 MNHEY, CDR2 SVGAGI. The CDR3 runs to 15 residues. V lost 3 bases and J lost 3, with 15 bases in between.

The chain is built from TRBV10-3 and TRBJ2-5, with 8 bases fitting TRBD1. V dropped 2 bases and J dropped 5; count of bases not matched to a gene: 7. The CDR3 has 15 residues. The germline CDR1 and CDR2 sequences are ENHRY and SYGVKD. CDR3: CAISETQGARETQYF. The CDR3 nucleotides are TGTGCCATCAGTGAGACCCAGGGGGCACGGGAGACCCAGTACTTC.

This CDR3 reads CASSYRQGGPLEQFF. CDR3 DNA sequence: TGCGCCAGCAGCTACAGACAGGGGGGACCTCTTGAGCAGTTCTTC. V is TRBV4-1 and J is TRBJ2-1; 9 bases align to TRBD1. CDR1 and CDR2 (germline): MGHRA, YSYEKL. With V trimmed by 5 bases and J by 9 bases, 11 bases remained unmatched. The CDR3 contains 15 residues.

The CDR3 reads CASSPFQRTHYNEQFF. CDR3 DNA sequence: TGTGCCAGCTCACCATTTCAGCGGACCCATTACAATGAGCAGTTCTTC. The chain carries TRBV18 and TRBJ2-1, with a weak D call TRBD2 (5 bases). CDR1 and CDR2 (germline): KGHSH, LQKENI. The V gene lost 2 bases and the J gene lost 4 bases, with 15 bases spanning the gap. The CDR3 consists of 16 residues. The full variable domain, rest sourced from reference TRBV18 and TRBJ2-1, is NAGVMQNPRHLVRRRGQEARLRCSPMKGHSHVYWYRQLPEEGLKFMVYLQKENIIDESGMPKERFSAEFPKEGPSILRIQQVVRGDSAAYFCASSPFQRTHYNEQFFGPGTRLTVL.

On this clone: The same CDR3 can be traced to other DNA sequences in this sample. The CDR3 nucleotides are TGTGCCAGCAGTAGACAGGGGGTGAACACTGAAGCTTTCTTT. Translating gives CASSRQGVNTEAFF. The chain combines TRBV2 with TRBJ1-1; TRBD1 matches 9 bases. Trimming removed 5 bases from V and 0 bases from J; junction bases left unmatched: 1. CDR1 is SNHLY, CDR2 FYNNEI, per germline. There are 14 residues in the CDR3.

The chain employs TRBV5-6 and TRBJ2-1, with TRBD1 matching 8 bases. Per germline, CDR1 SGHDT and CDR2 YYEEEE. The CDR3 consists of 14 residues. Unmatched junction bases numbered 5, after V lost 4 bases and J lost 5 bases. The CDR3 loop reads CASSIEQGDNEQFF. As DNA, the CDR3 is TGTGCCAGCAGCATAGAACAGGGGGACAATGAGCAGTTCTTC. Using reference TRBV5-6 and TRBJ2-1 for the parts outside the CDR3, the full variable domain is DAGVTQSPTHLIKTRGQQVTLRCSPKSGHDTVSWYQQALGQGPQFIFQYYEEEERQRGNFPDRFSGHQFPNYSSELNVNALLLGDSALYLCASSIEQGDNEQFFGPGTRLTVL.

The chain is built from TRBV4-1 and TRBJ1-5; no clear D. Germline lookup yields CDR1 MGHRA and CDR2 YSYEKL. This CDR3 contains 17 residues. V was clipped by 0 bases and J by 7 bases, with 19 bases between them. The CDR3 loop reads CASSQDKGTVPNQPQHF. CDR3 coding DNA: TGCGCCAGCAGCCAAGATAAAGGAACAGTCCCGAACCAGCCCCAGCATTTT.

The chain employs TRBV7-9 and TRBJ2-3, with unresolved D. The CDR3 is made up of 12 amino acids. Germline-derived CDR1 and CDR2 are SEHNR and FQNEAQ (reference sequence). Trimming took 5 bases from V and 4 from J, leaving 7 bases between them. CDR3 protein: CASSPAADTQYF. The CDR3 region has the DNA TGTGCCAGCAGCCCCGCGGCAGATACGCAGTATTTT.

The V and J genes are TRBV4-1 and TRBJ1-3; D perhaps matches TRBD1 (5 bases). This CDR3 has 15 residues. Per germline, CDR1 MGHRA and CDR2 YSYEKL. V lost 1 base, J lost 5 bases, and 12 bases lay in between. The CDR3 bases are TGCGCCAGCAGCCAAGCAGGGTTAGTGCGAAACACCATATATTTT. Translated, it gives CASSQAGLVRNTIYF.

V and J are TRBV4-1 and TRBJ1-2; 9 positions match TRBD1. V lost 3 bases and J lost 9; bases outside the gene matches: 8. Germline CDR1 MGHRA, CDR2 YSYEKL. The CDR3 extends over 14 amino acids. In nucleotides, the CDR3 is TGCGCCAGCAGCCACCCCACCGGGACAGGGAGCTACACCTTC. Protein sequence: CASSHPTGTGSYTF.

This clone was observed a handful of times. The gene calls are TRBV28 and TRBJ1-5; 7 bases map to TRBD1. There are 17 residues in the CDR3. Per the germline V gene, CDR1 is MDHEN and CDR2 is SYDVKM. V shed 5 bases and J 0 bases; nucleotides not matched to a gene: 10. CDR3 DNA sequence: TGTGCCAGCAGTCCAGCGTACAGGGACAGTAGCAATCAGCCCCAGCATTTT. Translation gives CASSPAYRDSSNQPQHF.

CDR3 in amino acids: CASSVGWGTSGRGYNEQFF. Written as DNA, the CDR3 is TGTGCCAGCAGCGTAGGGTGGGGGACTAGCGGGAGAGGCTACAATGAGCAGTTCTTC. V is TRBV9 and J is TRBJ2-1; 14 bases match TRBD2. The trim removed 0 bases at V and 3 bases at J, leaving 8 bases unmatched. The CDR3 consists of 19 residues. Germline V gene sequence: CDR1 SGDLS, CDR2 YYNGEE.

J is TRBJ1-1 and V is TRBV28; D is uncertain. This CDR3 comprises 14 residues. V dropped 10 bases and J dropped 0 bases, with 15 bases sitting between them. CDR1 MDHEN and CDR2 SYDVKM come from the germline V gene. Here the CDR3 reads CATTGGSMNTEAFF. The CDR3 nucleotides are TGTGCCACTACTGGCGGCAGCATGAACACTGAAGCTTTCTTT.

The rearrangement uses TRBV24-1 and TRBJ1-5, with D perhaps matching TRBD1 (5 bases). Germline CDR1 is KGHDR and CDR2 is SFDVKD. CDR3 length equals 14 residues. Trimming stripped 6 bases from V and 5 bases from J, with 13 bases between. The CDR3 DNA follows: TGTGCCACCAGTATGGGGGAGGAATATCAGCCCCAGCATTTT. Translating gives CATSMGEEYQPQHF.

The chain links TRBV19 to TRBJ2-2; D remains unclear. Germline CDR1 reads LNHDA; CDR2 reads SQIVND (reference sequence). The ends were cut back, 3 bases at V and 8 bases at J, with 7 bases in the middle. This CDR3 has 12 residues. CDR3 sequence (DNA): TGTGCCAGTAGTATCCCCCGGGGGGAGCTGTTTTTT. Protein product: CASSIPRGELFF.

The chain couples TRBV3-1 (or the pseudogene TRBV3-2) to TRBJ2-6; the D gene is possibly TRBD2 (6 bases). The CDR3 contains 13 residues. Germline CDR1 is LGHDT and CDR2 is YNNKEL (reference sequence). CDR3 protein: CASGGSGANVLTF. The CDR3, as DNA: TGTGCATCCGGAGGGTCCGGGGCCAACGTCCTGACTTTC.

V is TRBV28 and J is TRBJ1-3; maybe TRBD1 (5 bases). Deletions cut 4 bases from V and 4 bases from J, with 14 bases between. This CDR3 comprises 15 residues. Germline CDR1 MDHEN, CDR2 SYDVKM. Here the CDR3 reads CASSSPEGAGNTIYF. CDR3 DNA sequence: TGTGCCAGCAGTTCCCCGGAAGGGGCCGGAAACACCATATATTTT.